This T cell receptor (beta chain) is drawn from a study of cytomegalovirus exposure and HLA in healthy donors (TCRdb year 2017). Some background on the complete study: The 700 or so repertoires of the first cohort and the approximately 130 validation repertoires were produced on the same platform, according to a later analysis. A separate validation cohort of more than 100 different subjects was used in addition to the roughly 700-subject first cohort. The study aimed to test whether signatures of past pathogen exposure could be identified by cataloging public T cell receptors. The study combined high-throughput TCR immunosequencing, statistical association of individual TCRs with disease status, and machine learning to predict cytomegalovirus infection status.

Remarks on this clone: Its antigen has not been determined. Per-nucleotide qualities are absent, and no much larger clonotype sits a single base away.

Broader findings and caveats from the paper: In vitro tests confirmed that a few of the cytomegalovirus-associated TCR beta chains recognize cytomegalovirus antigens. In the study, some 160 TCR beta chains were listed as associated with cytomegalovirus. All 120 or so repertoires were used to score co-occurrence in the validation cohort in a later analysis, because that analysis had no HLA typing for the cohort. It was suggested by the authors that the approach could potentially be generalized to other disease states and immunological phenotypes. Subsequent analysis determined that TCRs grouped into clusters in the first cohort also showed a tendency toward co-occurrence across the roughly 130 validation repertoires, and 85% to 95% of cluster scores exceeded 0. Cytomegalovirus status was reported to be diagnosed by the classifier with high specificity and sensitivity in both the original and validation cohorts. Across donors, most TCR sequences were observed very rarely, whereas some public TCRs were present in many individuals.

Library construction relied on the immunoSEQ multiplex PCR assay. For the original study's pipeline: A statistical classification framework was built for diagnosing cytomegalovirus status from the catalog of TCR beta chain sequences. TCRdb provides this immuneACCESS table in a form limited to in-frame rearrangements. Some clones are lacking; in checked studies, under half of them reflect an unresolved V gene, and why the rest are absent is not known. For V, J and clone size, that table is used; D and trimming come from the DNA. The sample table records about 350,000 clones; roughly 87% of these occur just once. The ten biggest clones cover 0.95% to 1.5% of the sample. Donors formed part of the validation cohort, which comprised about 130 subjects and was distinct from the first cohort of 550 to 850 subjects. The junction carries 18 bases between V and J, which are trimmed by 5 bases and 5 bases respectively. The germline V gene (reference sequence) sets CDR1 to LNHNV and CDR2 to YYDKDF. Including cysteine and phenylalanine, the CDR3 has 15 amino acids. Only CDR3 DNA remains: 45 bases, in frame from the first base.

This clonotype was obtained from a young woman in good health and CMV-seropositive. The chain was built from TRBV15 and TRBJ2-5, and TRBD2 may be the D gene, going by 5 matching bases. The sequencing input was PBMCs. The CDR3 region has the sequence CATSPGVAGRETQYF. The nucleotide sequence is given as TGTGCCACCAGCCCCGGGGTCGCGGGTCGGGAGACCCAGTACTTC.